A selection of T cell receptor beta chains follows, all from one sample in a study of OX40 agonist ivuxolimab in advanced cancers. Measured with immunoSEQ multiplex PCR; TCRdb has only the in-frame clones, and not every one. This table holds more than 65,000 clones, 80% to 95% found once. Sequenced material: CD4+ or CD8+ T cells sorted from blood, taken in a trial of the OX40 agonist ivuxolimab. The origin of the receptors is an adult with an advanced solid tumor such as melanoma, head and neck, liver or kidney cancer. The CDR3 runs from the conserved cysteine through the conserved F or W.

j_gene: TRBJ1-3
v_gene: TRBV6-6
CDR3aa: CASSPPDSGNTIYF

j_gene: TRBJ1-5
v_gene: TRBV6-5
CDR3aa: CASGRGGNQPQHF

j_gene: TRBJ1-4
v_gene: TRBV19
CDR3aa: CASSVQSNEKLFF

j_gene: TRBJ1-1
v_gene: TRBV19
CDR3aa: CASTGKYEAFF

j_gene: TRBJ1-1
v_gene: TRBV19
CDR3aa: CASSKRGQGRTEAFF

j_gene: TRBJ1-3
v_gene: TRBV5-4
CDR3aa: CASSFPGDTIYF

j_gene: TRBJ2-5
v_gene: TRBV7-6
CDR3aa: CASSLGAGEGETQYF

j_gene: TRBJ1-1
v_gene: TRBV5-1
CDR3aa: CASSLVSGGLIMNTEAFF

j_gene: TRBJ1-1
v_gene: TRBV14
CDR3aa: CASSQEGGQGTWNTEAFF

j_gene: TRBJ2-3
v_gene: TRBV5-1
CDR3aa: CASSSAREGKDTQYF

j_gene: TRBJ2-7
v_gene: TRBV18
CDR3aa: CASSLGQGYEQYF

j_gene: TRBJ2-2
v_gene: TRBV2
CDR3aa: CASSRNRDTGELFF

j_gene: TRBJ2-1
v_gene: TRBV4-2
CDR3aa: CASSQSDRDTISYNEQFF

j_gene: TRBJ1-1
v_gene: TRBV28
CDR3aa: CASSSVNFRIRMNTEAFF

j_gene: TRBJ2-7
v_gene: TRBV6-5
CDR3aa: CASSRPGQGEYEQYF

j_gene: TRBJ2-1
v_gene: TRBV6-1
CDR3aa: CASTFLADGGNEQFF

j_gene: TRBJ1-4
v_gene: TRBV4-2
CDR3aa: CASSQDGRADEKLFF

j_gene: TRBJ1-2
v_gene: TRBV5-1
CDR3aa: CASSLEAAYGYTF

j_gene: TRBJ2-1
v_gene: TRBV7-6
CDR3aa: CASSLNSNGGREEQFF

j_gene: TRBJ2-1
v_gene: TRBV7-9
CDR3aa: CASSSEPGLAIYEQFF

j_gene: TRBJ2-1
v_gene: TRBV2
CDR3aa: CASNLKPGSYNEQFF

j_gene: TRBJ1-4
v_gene: TRBV15
CDR3aa: CATSRGTGGLNEKLFF

j_gene: TRBJ2-3
v_gene: TRBV2
CDR3aa: CASSGRRDTQYF

j_gene: TRBJ2-3
v_gene: TRBV5-1
CDR3aa: CASNPQGVADTQYF

j_gene: TRBJ1-2
v_gene: TRBV29-1
CDR3aa: CSVDWGSWYGYTF

j_gene: TRBJ1-1
v_gene: TRBV6-1
CDR3aa: CASSEIIRVQAFF

j_gene: TRBJ2-1
v_gene: TRBV11-2
CDR3aa: CASSLNPQGASLNEQFF

j_gene: TRBJ2-7
v_gene: TRBV7-9
CDR3aa: CASGGGRSNEQYF

j_gene: TRBJ2-1
v_gene: TRBV9
CDR3aa: CASSVLGTGMSHNEQFF

j_gene: TRBJ2-7
v_gene: TRBV19
CDR3aa: CASSTRDSFSYEQYF

j_gene: TRBJ1-5
v_gene: TRBV19
CDR3aa: CASIDRSYSNQPQHF

j_gene: TRBJ2-7
v_gene: TRBV5-1
CDR3aa: CASSILQGVEQYF

j_gene: TRBJ2-5
v_gene: TRBV6-1
CDR3aa: CASSWGPQATQYF

j_gene: TRBJ1-1
v_gene: TRBV5-1
CDR3aa: CASSLQMNTEAFF

j_gene: TRBJ2-5
v_gene: TRBV15
CDR3aa: CATSRAETHIQETQYF

j_gene: TRBJ1-4
v_gene: TRBV7-9
CDR3aa: CASSKQGATNEKLFF

j_gene: TRBJ1-3
v_gene: TRBV10-3
CDR3aa: CAISGGGLEGNTIYF

j_gene: TRBJ2-3
v_gene: TRBV28
CDR3aa: CASSLPPPGLAGFTDTQYF

j_gene: TRBJ1-5
v_gene: TRBV2
CDR3aa: CASKVRRSALNQPQHF

j_gene: TRBJ1-5
v_gene: TRBV2
CDR3aa: CASSDGVSNQPQHF